The entry below gives a single T cell receptor beta chain sequence along with its context. This specimen belongs to a study of shared clonotypes between healthy human individuals. Study in general: Serving as donors were two women and a few men, whose ages spanned 18 to 49. Donors had three CD4 naive, three CD4 memory, two CD8 naive and one CD8 memory plate apiece.

The germline V gene has CDR1 SQVTM and CDR2 ANQGSEA. The CDR3 is 10 residues long. Trimming cost V 6 bases and J 5 bases, with 7 bases left between them. Sorted-subset replicate PCR reactions contained 150 to 200 ng DNA, corresponding to tens of thousands of T cell genomes. The assay was immunoSEQ multiplex PCR, and TCRdb's table has in-frame clones only and misses some. The data show under 1,900,000 clones, approximately 98.5% seen once. The TCR comes from a man aged 30 to 39 in good health. The J gene is TRBJ2-5, the V gene TRBV29-1; D gene uncertain. The sequenced material came from naive CD4+ T cells sorted from blood. Subset indicated: CD45RA+ positively selected. CDR3 in DNA: TGCAGCGTCCCCGACGAGACCCAGTACTTC. Translated, it gives CSVPDETQYF.